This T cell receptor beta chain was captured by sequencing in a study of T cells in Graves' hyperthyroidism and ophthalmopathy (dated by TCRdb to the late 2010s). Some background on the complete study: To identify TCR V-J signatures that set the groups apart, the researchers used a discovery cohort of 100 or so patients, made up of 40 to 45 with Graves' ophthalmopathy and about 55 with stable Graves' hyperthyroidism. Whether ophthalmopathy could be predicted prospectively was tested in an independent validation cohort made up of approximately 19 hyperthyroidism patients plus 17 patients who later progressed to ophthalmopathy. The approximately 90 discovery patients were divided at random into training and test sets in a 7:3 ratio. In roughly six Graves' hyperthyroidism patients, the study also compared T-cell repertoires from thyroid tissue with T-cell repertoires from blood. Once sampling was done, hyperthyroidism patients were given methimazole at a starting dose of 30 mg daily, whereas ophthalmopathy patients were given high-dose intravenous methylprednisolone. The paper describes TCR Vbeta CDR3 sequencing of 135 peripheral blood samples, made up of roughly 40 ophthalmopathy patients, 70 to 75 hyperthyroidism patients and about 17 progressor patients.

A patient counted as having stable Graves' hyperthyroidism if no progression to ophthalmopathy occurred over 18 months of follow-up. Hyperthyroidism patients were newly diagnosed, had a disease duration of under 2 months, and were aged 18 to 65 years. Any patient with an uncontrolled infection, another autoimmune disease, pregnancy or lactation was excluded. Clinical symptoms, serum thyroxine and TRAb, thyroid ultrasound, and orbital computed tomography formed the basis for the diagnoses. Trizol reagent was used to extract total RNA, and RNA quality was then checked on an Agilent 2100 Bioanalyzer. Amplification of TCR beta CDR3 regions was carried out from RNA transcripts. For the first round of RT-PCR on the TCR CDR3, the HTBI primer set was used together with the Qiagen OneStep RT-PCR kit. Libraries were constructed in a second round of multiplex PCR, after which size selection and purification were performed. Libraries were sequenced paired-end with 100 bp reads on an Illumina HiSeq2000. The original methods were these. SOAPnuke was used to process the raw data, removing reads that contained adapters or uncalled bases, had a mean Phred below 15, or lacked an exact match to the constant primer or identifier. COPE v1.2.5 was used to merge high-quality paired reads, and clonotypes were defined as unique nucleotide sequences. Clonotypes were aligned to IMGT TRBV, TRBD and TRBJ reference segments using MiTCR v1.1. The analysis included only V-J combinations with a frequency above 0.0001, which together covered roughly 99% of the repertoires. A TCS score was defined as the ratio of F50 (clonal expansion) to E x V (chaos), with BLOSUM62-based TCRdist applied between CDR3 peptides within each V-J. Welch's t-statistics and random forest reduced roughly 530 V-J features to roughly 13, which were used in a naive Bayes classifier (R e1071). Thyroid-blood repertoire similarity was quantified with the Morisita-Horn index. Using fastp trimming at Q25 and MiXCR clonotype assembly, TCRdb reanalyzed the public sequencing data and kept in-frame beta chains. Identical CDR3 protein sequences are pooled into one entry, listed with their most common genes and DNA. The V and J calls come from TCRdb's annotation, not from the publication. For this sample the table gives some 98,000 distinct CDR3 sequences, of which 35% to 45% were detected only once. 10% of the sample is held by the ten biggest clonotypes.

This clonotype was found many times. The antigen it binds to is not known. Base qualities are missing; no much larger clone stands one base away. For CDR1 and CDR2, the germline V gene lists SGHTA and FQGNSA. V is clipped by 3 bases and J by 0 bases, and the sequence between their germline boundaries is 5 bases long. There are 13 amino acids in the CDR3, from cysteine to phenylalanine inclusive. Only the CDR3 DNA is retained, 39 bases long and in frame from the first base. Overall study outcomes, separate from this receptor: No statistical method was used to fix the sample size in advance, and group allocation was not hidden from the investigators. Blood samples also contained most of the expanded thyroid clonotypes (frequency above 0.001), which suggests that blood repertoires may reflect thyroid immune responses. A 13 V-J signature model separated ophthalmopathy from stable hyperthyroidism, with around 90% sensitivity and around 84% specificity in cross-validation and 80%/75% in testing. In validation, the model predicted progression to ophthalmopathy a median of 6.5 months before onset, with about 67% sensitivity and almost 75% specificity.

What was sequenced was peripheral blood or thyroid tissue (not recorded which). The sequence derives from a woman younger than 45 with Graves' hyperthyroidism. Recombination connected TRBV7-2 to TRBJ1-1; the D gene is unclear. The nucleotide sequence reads TGTGCCAGCAGCTTTAACATGAACACTGAAGCTTTCTTT. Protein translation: CASSFNMNTEAFF.